These 20 T cell receptor beta chains were all obtained from the same sample, sequenced in a study of OX40 agonist ivuxolimab in advanced cancers. TCRdb keeps only in-frame clones here, not all; method: immunoSEQ multiplex PCR. The data show around 92,000 clones, with 85% to 95% seen just once and around 0.25% held by the top ten. The material sequenced was CD4+ or CD8+ T cells sorted from blood, taken in a trial of the OX40 agonist ivuxolimab. The receptor source for this set is an adult with an advanced solid tumor such as melanoma, head and neck, liver or kidney cancer.

This clone was seen only once. The J gene is TRBJ2-1, the V gene TRBV5-5, with D perhaps matching TRBD2 (5 bases). The CDR3 is 14 residues long. Germline V gene lookup returns CDR1 SGHKS and CDR2 YYEKEE (reference sequence). V lost 9 bases to trimming and J lost 3 bases, with 16 bases between them. The chain's CDR3 is CATTRELLYNEQFF. The CDR3 region has the DNA TGTGCCACCACCCGGGAACTACTCTACAATGAGCAGTTCTTC.

The V gene is TRBV28, the J gene TRBJ1-5; the D is unclear. The CDR3 is 11 amino acids. V lost 7 bases and J lost 4, with 5 bases in between. Germline CDR1 reads MDHEN; CDR2 reads SYDVKM. The CDR3 nucleotides are TGTGCCAGCAAAAGTAATCAGCCCCAGCATTTT. It codes for CASKSNQPQHF.

This clone came up once. The chain carries TRBV6-1 and TRBJ1-1; unclear D gene. This CDR3 has 15 amino acids. V was cut by 4 bases and J by 0 bases, with 12 bases left in between. CDR1 and CDR2 from the germline V gene are MNHNS and SASEGT. CDR3 nucleotide sequence: TGTGCCAGCAGTGTCCGGCAGGAAATGAACACTGAAGCTTTCTTT. Protein sequence: CASSVRQEMNTEAFF.

V and J are TRBV6-5 and TRBJ1-2, with D perhaps matching TRBD1 (5 bases). The CDR3 runs to 14 residues. Germline V gene lookup returns CDR1 MNHEY and CDR2 SVGAGI. V gave up 0 bases and J gave up 8 bases, with 13 bases separating them. The CDR3 region has the DNA TGTGCCAGCAGTTACTCTCGGGACCTCGGCGGCTACACCTTC. Translated: CASSYSRDLGGYTF.

CDR3 amino acids: CAISGPTGFGNTIYF. CDR3 DNA: TGTGCCATCAGTGGCCCGACTGGATTTGGAAACACCATATATTTT. The rearrangement links TRBV10-3 to TRBJ1-3; D unclear. V was trimmed by 4 bases and J by 3 bases, leaving 13 bases between them. Per germline, CDR1 ENHRY and CDR2 SYGVKD. CDR3 length: 15 residues.

The genes are TRBV19 and TRBJ2-1, with D tentatively TRBD1 (7 bases). The CDR3 covers 16 residues. V was trimmed by 6 bases and J by 1 base, leaving 16 bases between them. CDR1 is LNHDA, CDR2 SQIVND, per germline (reference sequence). The CDR3 loop is CASRSEGAGSYNEQFF. The CDR3 DNA reads as TGTGCCAGTAGGTCGGAGGGGGCGGGATCCTACAATGAGCAGTTCTTC.

The chain has TRBV6-6 and TRBJ2-7; no firm D call. V was cut by 0 bases and J by 3 bases, with 3 bases left in between. CDR1 is MNHNY, CDR2 SVGAGI, per germline (reference sequence). The CDR3 has 12 residues. The chain's CDR3 is CASSYSLYEQYF. The DNA for the CDR3 is TGTGCCAGCAGTTACTCGCTCTACGAGCAGTACTTC.

The V gene is TRBV7-2, the J gene TRBJ1-1, with TRBD1 matching over 7 bases. J was trimmed by 0 bases and V by 4 bases; bases with no gene match: 5. Germline V gives CDR1 SGHTA, CDR2 FQGNSA. There are 15 residues in the CDR3. CDR3 in DNA: TGTGCCAGCAGCTCCGGGACAGTCTTGAACACTGAAGCTTTCTTT. Translation gives CASSSGTVLNTEAFF.

The chain employs TRBV29-1 and TRBJ2-5; 9 nucleotides match TRBD2. The V gene end was trimmed by 7 bases and the J gene end by 1 base; junction bases not matched to a gene: 7. Germline CDR1 is SQVTM and CDR2 is ANQGSEA. The CDR3 spans 14 residues. The CDR3 sequence is CSGGRREGQETQYF. The CDR3 DNA is TGCAGCGGTGGTCGGCGGGAGGGCCAAGAGACCCAGTACTTC. The complete variable domain, with remaining parts taken from reference TRBV29-1 and TRBJ2-5, reads SAVISQKPSRDICQRGTSLTIQCQVDSQVTMMFWYRQQPGQSLTLIATANQGSEATYESGFVIDKFPISRPNLTFSTLTVSNMSPEDSSIYLCSGGRREGQETQYFGPGTRLLVL.

The CDR3 DNA reads as TGTGCCAGCAGCGTTTGGGGGAGGGCGGTAAATGAGCAGTTCTTC. Amino acids: CASSVWGRAVNEQFF. V gene TRBV9 combines with J gene TRBJ2-1, with 7 bases matching TRBD2. CDR3 length equals 15 residues. Germline CDR1 reads SGDLS; CDR2 reads YYNGEE. V gave up 2 bases and J gave up 7 bases; unmatched junction bases: 9.

The V call is TRBV30, the J call TRBJ1-1; D gene ambiguous. V was shortened by 5 bases and J by 5 bases, with 12 bases between the two germline ends. Germline V CDR1 and CDR2: GTSNPN, SVGIG (reference sequence). This CDR3 has 12 amino acids. The CDR3 is CAWSGKATEAFF. CDR3 coding DNA: TGTGCCTGGTCTGGAAAGGCGACTGAAGCTTTCTTT.

This clone showed up just once. The chain links TRBV19 to TRBJ1-4; 8 bases map to TRBD1. The CDR3 loop spans 15 amino acids. Germline trimming cut 1 base from V and 4 bases from J; bases unmatched to any gene: 2. Germline lookup yields CDR1 LNHDA and CDR2 SQIVND (reference sequence). The CDR3 sequence: CASSIVDRDNEKLFF. CDR3 nucleotides: TGTGCCAGTAGTATAGTGGACAGGGATAATGAAAAACTGTTTTTT.

The chain's CDR3 is CASSGVAGANVLTF. CDR3 in DNA: TGTGCCAGCAGTGGAGTAGCTGGGGCCAACGTCCTGACTTTC. V gene TRBV2 combines with J gene TRBJ2-6; no clear D gene. There are 14 residues in the CDR3. From germline, CDR1 is SNHLY and CDR2 FYNNEI. Trimming cost V 4 bases and J 2 bases, with 6 bases left between them.

The CDR3: CASTTRAPRGKETQYF. The CDR3 coding sequence is TGTGCCAGCACCACCAGGGCCCCGAGGGGAAAAGAGACCCAGTACTTC. The rearrangement links TRBV28 to TRBJ2-5; D possibly matches TRBD1 or TRBD2 (5 bases each). V was cut by 7 bases and J by 3 bases, with 21 bases left in between. CDR1 is MDHEN, CDR2 SYDVKM, per germline. CDR3 length: 16 residues.

J is TRBJ2-7 and V is TRBV11-1; D possibly uses TRBD1 or TRBD2 (5 bases each). V lost 4 bases to trimming and J lost 0 bases, with 16 bases between them. CDR1 and CDR2 from the germline V gene are SGHAT and FQDESV (reference sequence). The CDR3 is made up of 16 amino acids. CDR3 amino acids: CASSYLGTSSSYEQYF. The CDR3 DNA is TGTGCCAGCAGCTACCTAGGGACGTCGAGCTCCTACGAGCAGTACTTC.

The chain couples TRBV6-7 to TRBJ2-5, with D possibly matching TRBD1 (6 bases). TRBV6-7 is treated as an ORF (open reading frame) with a function not yet certain. Trimming left V 6 bases short and J 5 bases short, with 13 bases between. This CDR3 is 13 amino acids long. The CDR3 spells CASSHRQAETQYF. The CDR3 region has the DNA TGTGCCAGCAGCCACCGACAGGCCGAGACCCAGTACTTC.

V gene TRBV6-1 combines with J gene TRBJ1-5; 7 positions match TRBD1. Germline V gives CDR1 MNHNS, CDR2 SASEGT. V lost 4 bases, J lost 2 bases, and 5 bases stayed unmatched. The CDR3 is 15 residues long. The CDR3 region has the DNA TGTGCCAGCAGTGTTTTCGGGACAGGCAATCAGCCCCAGCATTTT. Amino acid sequence: CASSVFGTGNQPQHF.

The chain links TRBV27 to TRBJ1-5; 8 nucleotides align to TRBD1. Losses at the gene ends were 7 bases for V and 2 bases for J; bases not matched to a gene: 7. Germline values: CDR1 MNHEY, CDR2 SMNVEV (reference sequence). This CDR3 has 15 amino acids. CDR3 DNA sequence: TGTGCCAGCAAACGGACAGGGAGCGGCAATCAGCCCCAGCATTTT. The encoded protein is CASKRTGSGNQPQHF.

The chain employs TRBV5-1 and TRBJ2-1, with 13 nucleotides matching TRBD2. Germline loops: CDR1 SGHRS, CDR2 YFSETQ. CDR3 length equals 15 residues. V lost 2 bases, J lost 6 bases, and 2 bases stayed unmatched. CDR3 residues: CASSLGLAGVNEQFF. The DNA for the CDR3 is TGCGCCAGCAGCTTAGGACTAGCGGGAGTCAATGAGCAGTTCTTC.

The chain recombines TRBV4-1 with TRBJ1-2; D may be TRBD1 (5 bases). Trimming left V 2 bases short and J 5 bases short, with 6 bases between. In germline, CDR1 is MGHRA, CDR2 YSYEKL. The CDR3 totals 12 residues. In DNA form, the CDR3 reads TGCGCCAGCAGCCAAAGACAGTATGGCTACACCTTC. Translating it yields CASSQRQYGYTF.